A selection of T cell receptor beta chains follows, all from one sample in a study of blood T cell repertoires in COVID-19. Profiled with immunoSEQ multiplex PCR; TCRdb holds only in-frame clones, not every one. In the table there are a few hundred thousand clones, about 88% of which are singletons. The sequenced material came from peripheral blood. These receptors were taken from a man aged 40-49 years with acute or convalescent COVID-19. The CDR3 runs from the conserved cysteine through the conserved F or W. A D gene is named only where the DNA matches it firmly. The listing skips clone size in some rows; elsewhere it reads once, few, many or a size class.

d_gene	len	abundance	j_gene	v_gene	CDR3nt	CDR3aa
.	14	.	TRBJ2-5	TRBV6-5	TGTGCCAGCAGTTACTCCAGCGCTCGGGAGACCCAGTACTTC	CASSYSSARETQYF
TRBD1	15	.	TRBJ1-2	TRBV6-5	TGTGCCAGCAGTACCGGGACAGGGAGTACGGGGGGCTACACCTTC	CASSTGTGSTGGYTF
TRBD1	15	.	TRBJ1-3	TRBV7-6	TGTGCCAGCAGGCCAGGGGGCGCGCGTGGAAACACCATATATTTT	CASRPGGARGNTIYF
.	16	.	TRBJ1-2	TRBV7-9	TGTGCCAGCAGCTTAGGGGGGGGACGCGCCCAGGATGGCTACACCTTC	CASSLGGGRAQDGYTF
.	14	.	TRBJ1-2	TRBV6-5	TGTGCCAGCAGTCGACAAGGGGGTGGCAATGGCTACACCTTC	CASSRQGGGNGYTF
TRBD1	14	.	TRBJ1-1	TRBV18	TGTGCCAGCTCCCCTCAGGGGGACCAGACTGAAGCTTTCTTT	CASSPQGDQTEAFF
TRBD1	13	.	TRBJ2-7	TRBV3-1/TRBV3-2	TGTGCCAGCAGCCCGACAGGGCCCTACGAGCAGTACTTC	CASSPTGPYEQYF
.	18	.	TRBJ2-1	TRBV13	TGTGCCAGCAGCTTAATCACTGTTATGACAGGATCCTACAATGAGCAGTTCTTC	CASSLITVMTGSYNEQFF
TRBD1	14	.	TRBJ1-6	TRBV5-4	TGTGCCAGCAGCCAAGGACAGGGGAATTCACCCCTCCACTTT	CASSQGQGNSPLHF
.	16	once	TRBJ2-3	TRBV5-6	TGTGCCAGCAGCTTGGCTGCATTCACTTACACAGATACGCAGTATTTT	CASSLAAFTYTDTQYF
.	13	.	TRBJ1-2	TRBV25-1	TGTGCCAGCAGTGAATCGACAGCGCTTGGCTACACCTTC	CASSESTALGYTF
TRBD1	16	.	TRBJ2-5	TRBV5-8	TGTGCCAGCAGCTTAGATCCGGGACAGGGCTTAAAGACCCAGTACTTC	CASSLDPGQGLKTQYF
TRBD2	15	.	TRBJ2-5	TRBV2	TGTGCCAGCAGTGAAATGAGCGGGGGCCAAGAGACCCAGTACTTC	CASSEMSGGQETQYF
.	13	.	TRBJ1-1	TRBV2	TGTGCCAGCAGTGAAGTCCGGGGGATGGAAGCTTTCTTT	CASSEVRGMEAFF
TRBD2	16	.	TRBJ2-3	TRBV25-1	TGTGCCAGCAGTATCCCTAGCGGGGGACCCACAGATACGCAGTATTTT	CASSIPSGGPTDTQYF
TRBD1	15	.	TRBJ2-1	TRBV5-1	TGCGCCAGCAGGGGACAGGGACTCTCCTACAATGAGCAGTTCTTC	CASRGQGLSYNEQFF
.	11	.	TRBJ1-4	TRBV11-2	TGTGCCAGCAGCCCGTGGCGGCGCCGGGTTTTT	CASSPWRRRVF
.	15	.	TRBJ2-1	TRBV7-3	TGTGCCAGCAGCTTGGGAGGGGGAACCTACAATGAGCAGTTCTTC	CASSLGGGTYNEQFF
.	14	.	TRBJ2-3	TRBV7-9	TGTGCCAGCAGCTCATGGACAGCCACAGATACGCAGTATTTT	CASSSWTATDTQYF
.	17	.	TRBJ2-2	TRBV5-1	TGCGCCAGCAGCTTGGCCGACCTAGGCAGACCCCCCGGGGAGCTGTTTTTT	CASSLADLGRPPGELFF
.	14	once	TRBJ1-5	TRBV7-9	TGTGCCAGCAGCTCCTCAGGGGGCAATCAGCCCCAGCATTTT	CASSSSGGNQPQHF
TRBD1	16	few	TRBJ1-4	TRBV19	TGTGCCAGTAGTGACCTCATGACAGGGGGGAATGAAAAACTGTTTTTT	CASSDLMTGGNEKLFF
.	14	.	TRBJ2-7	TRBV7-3	TGTGCCAGCAGCTTAACGGGGCAGCTCTACGAGCAGTACTTC	CASSLTGQLYEQYF
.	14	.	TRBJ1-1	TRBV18	TGTGCCAGCTCACCACCGGAGAGAGGCACTGAAGCTTTCTTT	CASSPPERGTEAFF
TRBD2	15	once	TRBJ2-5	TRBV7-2	TGTGCCAGCAGCTTAAACGGGGGGTACCAAGAGACCCAGTACTTC	CASSLNGGYQETQYF
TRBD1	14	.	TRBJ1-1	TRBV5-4	TGTGCCAGCAGCATACAGGGGTGGAACACTGAAGCTTTCTTT	CASSIQGWNTEAFF
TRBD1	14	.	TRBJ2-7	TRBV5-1	TGCGCCAGCAGCATATCCGGGACAGCGAACGAGCAGTACTTC	CASSISGTANEQYF
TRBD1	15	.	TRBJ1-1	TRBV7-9	TGTGCCAGCAGCTTACAGGGGGGTATGAACACTGAAGCTTTCTTT	CASSLQGGMNTEAFF
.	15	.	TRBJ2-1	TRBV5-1	TGCGCCAGCAGCTTCGGTTCTAGCTCCTACAATGAGCAGTTCTTC	CASSFGSSSYNEQFF
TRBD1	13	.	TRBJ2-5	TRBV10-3	TGTGCCATCATGGGACAGGGGTTAGAGACCCAGTACTTC	CAIMGQGLETQYF
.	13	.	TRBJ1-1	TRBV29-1	TGCAGCGTTGAAGTGACAGGGAACACTGAAGCTTTCTTT	CSVEVTGNTEAFF
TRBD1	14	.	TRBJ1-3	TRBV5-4	TGTGCCAGCAGCAGAGGACAGGTTGGAAACACCATATATTTT	CASSRGQVGNTIYF
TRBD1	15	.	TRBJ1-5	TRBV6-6	TGTGCCAGCAGTTTTGGACAGGGCGATAATCAGCCCCAGCATTTT	CASSFGQGDNQPQHF
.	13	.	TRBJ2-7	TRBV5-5	TGTGCCAGCAGCCTCAACCCCTACTACGAGCAGTACTTC	CASSLNPYYEQYF
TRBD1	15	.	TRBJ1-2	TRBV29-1	TGCAGCGTTGAATTGGGACAGGGGAGTAACTATGGCTACACCTTC	CSVELGQGSNYGYTF
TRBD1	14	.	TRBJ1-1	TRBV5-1	TGCGCCAGCAGCACGACAGGGGGCGTCACTGAAGCTTTCTTT	CASSTTGGVTEAFF
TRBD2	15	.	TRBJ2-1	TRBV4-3	TGCGCCAGCAGGGAGGGACTAGCGGTCTACAATGAGCAGTTCTTC	CASREGLAVYNEQFF
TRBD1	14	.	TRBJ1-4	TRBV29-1	TGCAGCGTAATGTTAGGGACAGTCAGTGAAAAACTGTTTTTT	CSVMLGTVSEKLFF
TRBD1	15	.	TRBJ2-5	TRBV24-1	TGTGCCACCAGTTTGGACAGGCTTAAACAAGAGACCCAGTACTTC	CATSLDRLKQETQYF
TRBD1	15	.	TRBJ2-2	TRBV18	TGTGCCAGCTCACCTGGACAGGCCAGCACCGGGGAGCTGTTTTTT	CASSPGQASTGELFF
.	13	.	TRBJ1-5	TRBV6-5	TGTGCCAGCAGGGGGACGGGACTACAGCCCCAGCATTTT	CASRGTGLQPQHF
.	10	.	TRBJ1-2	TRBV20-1	TGCAGTGCTGAGGGATCTCGCGGGACCTTC	CSAEGSRGTF
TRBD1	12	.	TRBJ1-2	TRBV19	TGTGCCAGTAGTATAAAGGGGGCTGGCTACACCTTC	CASSIKGAGYTF
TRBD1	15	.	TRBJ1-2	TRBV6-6	TGTGCCAGCAGTTACGATACAGGGGGAAGCTATGGCTACACCTTC	CASSYDTGGSYGYTF
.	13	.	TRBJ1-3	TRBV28	TGTGCCAGCAGTGGGGGGGTCGGAAACACCATATATTTT	CASSGGVGNTIYF
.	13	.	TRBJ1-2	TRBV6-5	TGTGCCAGCTTGAGAGACTACGGCTATGGCTACACCTTC	CASLRDYGYGYTF
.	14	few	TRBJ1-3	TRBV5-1	TGCGCCAGCAGCTTGAGTCAGGGGTTAAACACCATATATTTT	CASSLSQGLNTIYF
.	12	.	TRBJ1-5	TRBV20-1	TGCAGTGCTAGTGGGGATACGGAGGCCCAGCATTTT	CSASGDTEAQHF
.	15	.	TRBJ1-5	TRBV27	TGTGCCAGCAGTTCCTCCTTATTAAGCAATCAGCCCCAGCATTTT	CASSSSLLSNQPQHF
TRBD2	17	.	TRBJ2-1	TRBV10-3	TGTGCCATCAGTGAGTCGGCTAGCGGGGGGGCCGTGTATGAGCAGTTCTTC	CAISESASGGAVYEQFF
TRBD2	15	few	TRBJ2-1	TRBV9	TGTGCCAGCAGCAAACTAGCGGGGATTAACAATGAGCAGTTCTTC	CASSKLAGINNEQFF
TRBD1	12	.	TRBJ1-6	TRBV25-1	TGTGCCACTCAGACAGGGAGATCACCCCTCCACTTT	CATQTGRSPLHF
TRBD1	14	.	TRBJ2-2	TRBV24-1	TGTGCCACCAGGGGACAGGGAGCAGCCGGGGAGCTGTTTTTT	CATRGQGAAGELFF
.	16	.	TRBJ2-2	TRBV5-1	TGCGCCAGCAGCGCCCCATTGAGACAGGCGACCGGGGAGCTGTTTTTT	CASSAPLRQATGELFF